Here is one T cell receptor (beta chain) with its context. These data belong to a study of blood T cell repertoires in COVID-19. Turning to the study itself: Nucleic acid was either cDNA or gDNA, and it came from T cells, B-cell-depleted T cells, or PBMCs.

Sequencing was performed with immunoSEQ multiplex PCR; in TCRdb, only in-frame clones are kept and a portion is missing. The sample has around 100,000 clones; around 89% are singletons. Trimming pared 5 bases from V and 0 bases from J, leaving 7 bases between. The CDR3 is made up of 13 amino acids. The germline CDR1 and CDR2 sequences are SEHNR and FQNEAQ (reference sequence). Sequencing used peripheral blood. The V call is TRBV7-9, the J call TRBJ1-1; D is unresolved. The source is a woman aged 55-70 years with acute or convalescent COVID-19. CDR3 region: CASSRSVNTEAFF. CDR3 DNA: TGTGCCAGCAGCCGTTCAGTGAACACTGAAGCTTTCTTT.